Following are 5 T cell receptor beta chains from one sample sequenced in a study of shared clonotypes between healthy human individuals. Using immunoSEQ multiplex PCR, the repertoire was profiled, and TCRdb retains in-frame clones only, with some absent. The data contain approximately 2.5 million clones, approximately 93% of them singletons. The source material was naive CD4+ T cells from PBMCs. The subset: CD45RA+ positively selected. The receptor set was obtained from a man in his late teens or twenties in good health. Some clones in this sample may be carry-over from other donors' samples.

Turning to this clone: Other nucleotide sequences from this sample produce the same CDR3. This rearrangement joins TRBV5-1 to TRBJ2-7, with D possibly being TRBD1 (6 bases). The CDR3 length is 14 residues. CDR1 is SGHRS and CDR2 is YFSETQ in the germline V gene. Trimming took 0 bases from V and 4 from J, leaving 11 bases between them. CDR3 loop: CASSLAGDGYEQYF. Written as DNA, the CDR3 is TGCGCCAGCAGCTTGGCAGGGGACGGGTACGAGCAGTACTTC.

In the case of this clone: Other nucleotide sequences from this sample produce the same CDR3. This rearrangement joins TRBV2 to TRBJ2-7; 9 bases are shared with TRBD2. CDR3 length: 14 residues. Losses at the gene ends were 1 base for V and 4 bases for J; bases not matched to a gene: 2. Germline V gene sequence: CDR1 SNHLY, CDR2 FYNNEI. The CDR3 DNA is TGTGCCAGCAGTGAAGGCGGGAGGGGGTACGAGCAGTACTTC. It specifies CASSEGGRGYEQYF.

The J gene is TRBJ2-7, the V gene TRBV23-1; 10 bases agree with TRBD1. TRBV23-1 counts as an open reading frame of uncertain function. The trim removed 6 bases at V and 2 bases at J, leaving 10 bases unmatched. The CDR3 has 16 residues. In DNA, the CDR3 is TGCGCCAGCAGGCCCCGCGGGACAGGGGTTACCTACGAGCAGTACTTC. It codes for CASRPRGTGVTYEQYF.

CDR3 DNA: TGTGCCAGCTCACAAACCCTAGCGGGCAATTACAATGAGCAGTTCTTC. Translating it yields CASSQTLAGNYNEQFF. V and J are TRBV18 and TRBJ2-1; 8 bases align to TRBD2. Germline CDR1 is KGHSH and CDR2 is LQKENI. The CDR3 loop spans 16 amino acids. The ends lost 4 bases at V and 4 bases at J; junction bases unmatched: 9.

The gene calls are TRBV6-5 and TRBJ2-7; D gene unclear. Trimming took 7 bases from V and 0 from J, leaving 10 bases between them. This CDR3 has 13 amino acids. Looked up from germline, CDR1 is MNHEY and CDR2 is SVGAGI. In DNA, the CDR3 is TGTGCCAGCAAGCTAACGAGCTCCTACGAGCAGTACTTC. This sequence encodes CASKLTSSYEQYF.